One and the same sample provided the 5 T cell receptor beta chains below, sequenced in a study of cytomegalovirus exposure and HLA in healthy donors. Primers for the PCR totalled 60 Vbeta and 13 Jbeta. Using immunoSEQ multiplex PCR, the repertoire was profiled, and TCRdb retains in-frame clones only, with some absent. The profile shows about 160,000 clones, around two thirds of them singletons. The sample was PBMCs. These TCRs come from a man in his fifties or sixties in good health and CMV-seronegative.

This clone was picked up a small number of times. The chain combines TRBV7-9 with TRBJ2-7; weak D call: TRBD2 (5 bases). The V gene's germline CDR1 is SEHNR and CDR2 FQNEAQ (reference sequence). The CDR3 loop spans 14 amino acids. Trimming took 5 bases from V and 5 from J, leaving 16 bases between them. CDR3 sequence reads: CASSPPGKLNEQYF. The CDR3 DNA reads TGTGCCAGCAGCCCTCCGGGGAAACTCAACGAGCAGTACTTC.

The chain joins TRBV7-2 to TRBJ1-2, with TRBD1 as a possible D gene (5 bases). The germline gives CDR1 SGHTA, CDR2 FQGNSA. CDR3 size: 17 residues. V was shortened by 1 base and J by 4 bases, with 19 bases between the two germline ends. CDR3 DNA sequence: TGTGCCAGCAGCTTAGGTCTCAGGGAACGTCGGCTCTATGGCTACACCTTC. Its translation is CASSLGLRERRLYGYTF.

This clone has just one count. The chain has TRBV7-2 and TRBJ1-6; D might be TRBD1 (6 bases). The V and J ends lost 4 bases and 7 bases respectively, with 14 bases between them. Germline V gene data show CDR1 as SGHTA and CDR2 as FQGNSA. The CDR3 has 15 residues. CDR3 DNA sequence: TGTGCCAGCAGCTCAGGGGACACCCGAAATTCACCCCTCCACTTT. Protein product: CASSSGDTRNSPLHF.

The rearrangement joins TRBV14 to TRBJ1-1, with D unresolved. Trimming took off 1 base at V and 2 bases at J, with 11 bases between the two ends. The CDR3 consists of 15 residues. The germline CDR1 and CDR2 sequences are SGHDN and FVKESK. DNA of the CDR3: TGTGCCAGCAGCCAAGGTTTAGTCCGTAACACTGAAGCTTTCTTT. It specifies CASSQGLVRNTEAFF.

The chain employs TRBV4-3 and TRBJ1-1; D gene ambiguous. In germline, CDR1 is LGHNA, CDR2 YSLEER. This CDR3 contains 14 residues. V shed 0 bases and J shed 4 bases, with 9 bases lying between them. In DNA form, the CDR3 reads TGCGCCAGCAGCCAAGAGGACGGGAGCACTGAAGCTTTCTTT. Encoded protein: CASSQEDGSTEAFF.